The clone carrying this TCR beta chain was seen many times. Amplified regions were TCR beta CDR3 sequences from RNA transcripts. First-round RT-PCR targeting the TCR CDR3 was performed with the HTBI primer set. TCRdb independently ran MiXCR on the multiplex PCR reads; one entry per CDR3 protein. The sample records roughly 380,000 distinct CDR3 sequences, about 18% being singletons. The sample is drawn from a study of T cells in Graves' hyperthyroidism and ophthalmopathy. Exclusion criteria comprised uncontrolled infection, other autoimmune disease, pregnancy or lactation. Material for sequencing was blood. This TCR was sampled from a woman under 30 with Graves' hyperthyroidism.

CDR3 region: CASNIRDGPYGYTF. DNA for the CDR3: TGTGCCAGCAATATCCGGGACGGTCCCTATGGCTACACCTTC. This chain uses TRBV6-1 with TRBJ1-2; TRBD1 is a possible D gene (5 bases). Per the germline V gene, CDR1 is MNHNS and CDR2 is SASEGT. V was pared by 7 bases and J by 4 bases, with 16 bases between. This CDR3 has 14 residues.